This entry describes one T cell receptor (beta chain). As yet, its antigen is unknown. The entry originates in a study of monozygotic twins with inflammatory bowel disease. Overall study results and limits: Lower sharing of clonotypes with other individuals was seen in IBD patients than in healthy twins. This was most marked in patients showing signs of disease activity.

This CDR3 is 13 amino acids long. Per germline, CDR1 SGHDN and CDR2 FVKESK. Reprocessing the 5' RACE reads, TCRdb reports a single entry for every CDR3 protein and omits DNA. The table lists 300,000 to 350,000 distinct CDR3 sequences, with around 2% in the top ten. Sequencing was performed on blood. This chain uses TRBV14 with TRBJ2-7. The sequence derives from a human donor with ulcerative colitis or Crohn's disease, or a healthy co-twin of an affected twin (not recorded which). The CDR3 here is CVSSLQSFYEQYF.